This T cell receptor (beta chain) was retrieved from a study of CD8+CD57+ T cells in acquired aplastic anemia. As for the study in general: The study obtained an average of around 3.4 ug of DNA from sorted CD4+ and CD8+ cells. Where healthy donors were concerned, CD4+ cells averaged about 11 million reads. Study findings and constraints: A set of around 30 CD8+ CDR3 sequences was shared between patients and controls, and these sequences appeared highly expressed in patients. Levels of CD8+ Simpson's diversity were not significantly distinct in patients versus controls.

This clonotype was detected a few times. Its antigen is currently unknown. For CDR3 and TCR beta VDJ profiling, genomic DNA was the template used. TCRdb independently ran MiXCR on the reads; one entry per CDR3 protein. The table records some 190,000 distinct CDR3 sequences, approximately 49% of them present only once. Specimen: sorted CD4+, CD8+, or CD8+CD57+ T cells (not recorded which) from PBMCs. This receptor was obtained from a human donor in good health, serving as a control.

In DNA form, the CDR3 reads TGCGCCAGCAACGCCGGGACAGGGGTCCAAGAGACCCAGTACTTC. It encodes CASNAGTGVQETQYF. This chain links TRBV10-2 with TRBJ2-5, with TRBD1 identical over 10 bases. The CDR3 has 15 residues. Germline CDR1 and CDR2: WSHSY and SAAADI. V shed 7 bases and J 1 base; nucleotides not matched to a gene: 6.